This section outlines one T cell receptor (beta chain) sequence together with its context. This sample is part of a study of blood T cell repertoires in COVID-19. Study at large: From the United States, Italy and Spain came samples of acute and convalescent COVID-19. PBMCs, B-cell-depleted T cells, or T cells provided the cDNA or gDNA that made up the material.

V gave up 4 bases and J gave up 3 bases, with 13 bases separating them. The CDR3 sequence is 15 residues long. The germline gives CDR1 SGHTA, CDR2 FQGTGA. Original processing notes: Counts of nucleated cells, estimated from reference gene primer amplification, were obtained. The method was immunoSEQ multiplex PCR; TCRdb's version includes in-frame clones alone and lacks a portion of them. D and trimming were read from the DNA, whereas the V and J calls and clone size are those reported in that table. The profile shows roughly 60,000 clones, over 85% of them singletons. The sequenced sample consisted of peripheral blood. The source of this sequence is a human donor in a cohort sampled during active COVID-19. The chain joins TRBV7-3 to TRBJ1-5, with D tentatively TRBD1 (6 bases). The DNA of the CDR3 is TGTGCCAGCAGCTATCCCGGACAGCCCAATCAGCCCCAGCATTTT. As protein: CASSYPGQPNQPQHF.